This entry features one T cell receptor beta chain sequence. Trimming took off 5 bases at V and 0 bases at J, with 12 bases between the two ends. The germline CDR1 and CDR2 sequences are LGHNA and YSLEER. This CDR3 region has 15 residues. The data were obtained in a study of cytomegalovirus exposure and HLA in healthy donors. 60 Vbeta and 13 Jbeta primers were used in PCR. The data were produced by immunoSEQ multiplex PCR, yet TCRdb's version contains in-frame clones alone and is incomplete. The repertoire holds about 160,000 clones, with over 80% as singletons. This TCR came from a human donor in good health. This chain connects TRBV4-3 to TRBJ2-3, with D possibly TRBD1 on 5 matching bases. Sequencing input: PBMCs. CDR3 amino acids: CASSTGPRSTDTQYF. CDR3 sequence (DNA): TGCGCCAGCAGCACAGGCCCCAGAAGCACAGATACGCAGTATTTT.